One sample yielded the 24 T cell receptor beta chains listed below, sequenced in a study of identical twins. One entry per CDR3 protein results from TCRdb running MiXCR on the 5' RACE reads. The data hold 350,000 to 600,000 distinct CDR3 sequences, with approximately 15% observed a single time. This sample was also put to use in a study of yellow fever vaccine responses in identical twins.

The sequencing sample was made of CD4+ T cells sorted from blood. These TCRs come from a woman younger than 30 in good health.

There are a few counts of this clonotype. The chain carries TRBV2 and TRBJ2-5, with D possibly matching TRBD2 (6 bases). Germline values: CDR1 SNHLY, CDR2 FYNNEI. Trimming removed 4 bases at V and 7 bases at J, with 19 bases between. This CDR3 has 15 residues. The CDR3 coding sequence is TGTGCCAGCAGTGTTTCGGCCGTGAACGGGGGGACCCAGTACTTC. Amino acid sequence: CASSVSAVNGGTQYF.

A remark on this clonotype: An end of the junction does not agree with germline; a read error may underlie this. J is TRBJ1-1 and V is TRBV7-8, with 7 positions matching TRBD1. The CDR3 length is 16 residues. Germline CDR1 and CDR2: SGHVS and FQNEAQ. CDR3 nucleotides: TGTGCCAGCAGCGCCTCAGACAGGGTAGGGGCCACTAAAGCTTTCTTT. Protein sequence: CASSASDRVGATKAFF.

This clonotype was detected ten times or more. The chain carries TRBV24-1 and TRBJ2-3; D is undetermined. The germline V gene has CDR1 KGHDR and CDR2 SFDVKD. The germline V and J ends were trimmed by 3 bases and 4 bases, with 7 bases remaining between them. The CDR3 runs 13 residues. The DNA for the CDR3 is TGTGCCACCAGTGATGGAAGGGCAGATACGCAGTATTTT. Its translation: CATSDGRADTQYF.

This rearrangement joins TRBV28 to TRBJ2-7; D gene ambiguous. Germline-derived CDR1 and CDR2 are MDHEN and SYDVKM. V dropped 3 bases and J dropped 6 bases, with 15 bases sitting between them. This CDR3 has 14 residues. CDR3 sequence (DNA): TGTGCCAGCAGTTTGGATAGGGTTAAAAGCGAGCAGTACTTC. Amino acid sequence: CASSLDRVKSEQYF. Looking up the rest from reference TRBV28 and TRBJ2-7 gives the full variable domain: DVKVTQSSRYLVKRTGEKVFLECVQDMDHENMFWYRQDPGLGLRLIYFSYDVKMKEKGDIPEGYSVSREKKERFSLILESASTNQTSMYLCASSLDRVKSEQYFGPGTRLTVT.

V and J are TRBV20-1 and TRBJ2-2; a weak D match, TRBD2 (6 bases). Between the trimmed V and J ends, which lost 2 bases and 0 bases, there was a span of 13 bases. The germline gives CDR1 DFQATT, CDR2 SNEGSKA (reference sequence). CDR3 length: 16 residues. CDR3 protein: CSARRPGESNTGELFF. The CDR3 nucleotides are TGCAGTGCTAGAAGACCGGGAGAGTCGAACACCGGGGAGCTGTTTTTT.

The rearrangement joins TRBV6-5 to TRBJ1-3; unclear D gene. Germline lookup yields CDR1 MNHEY and CDR2 SVGAGI. V shed 2 bases and J shed 0 bases, with 14 bases lying between them. The CDR3 is 17 amino acids. CDR3 nucleotide sequence: TGTGCCAGCAGTTACCTGTCCAGTATATACTCTGGAAACACCATATATTTT. Amino acids: CASSYLSSIYSGNTIYF.

Ten or more counts support this clonotype. CDR3 bases: TGTGCCATCAGTGATAATGGCAGGGGCAATCAGCCCCAGCATTTT. Residues: CAISDNGRGNQPQHF. The chain uses TRBV10-3 and TRBJ1-5; TRBD1 is a possible D gene (5 bases). Between the trimmed V and J ends, which lost 3 bases and 2 bases, there was a span of 11 bases. CDR3 length: 15 amino acids. Germline CDR1 is ENHRY and CDR2 is SYGVKD.

The chain combines TRBV20-1 with TRBJ2-3; tentatively, D is TRBD2 (5 bases). V dropped 1 base and J dropped 2 bases, with 16 bases sitting between them. The CDR3 has 16 amino acids. Germline V gene lookup returns CDR1 DFQATT and CDR2 SNEGSKA (reference sequence). For the CDR3, the DNA is TGCAGTGCTAGAGGATCGAGAGCTAGCATCACAGATACGCAGTATTTT. It encodes CSARGSRASITDTQYF.

This clonotype was detected only a few times. The chain has TRBV15 and TRBJ2-7; D is ambiguous. The V end was cut by 0 bases, the J end by 6 bases, with 9 bases between. This CDR3 is built from 13 residues. The germline gives CDR1 LNHNV, CDR2 YYDKDF (reference sequence). As DNA, the CDR3 is TGTGCCACCAGCAGAGATTACGGGCCCGAGCAGTACTTC. Its protein is CATSRDYGPEQYF.

The J gene is TRBJ1-6, the V gene TRBV4-3, with D unresolved. Germline values: CDR1 LGHNA, CDR2 YSLEER. The CDR3 has 13 residues. Trimming removed 3 bases from V and 7 bases from J, with 7 bases in between. DNA of the CDR3: TGCGCCAGCAGCCAGGATTACAATTCACCCCTCCACTTT. Encoded protein: CASSQDYNSPLHF.

The rearrangement joins TRBV28 to TRBJ2-1; no firm D call. From germline, CDR1 is MDHEN and CDR2 SYDVKM. The V end was cut by 5 bases, the J end by 8 bases, with 22 bases between. This CDR3 comprises 16 residues. The CDR3 sequence is CASSPTHVVSGHEQFF. In DNA form, the CDR3 reads TGTGCCAGCAGTCCGACTCATGTCGTGTCCGGACATGAGCAGTTCTTC.

This clonotype was counted only a few times. The gene calls are TRBV5-1 and TRBJ2-1, with 9 bases aligning to TRBD2. The CDR3 is made up of 16 amino acids. After removal of 4 bases from V and 0 bases from J, the junction contained 5 bases not matched to a gene. The germline gives CDR1 SGHRS, CDR2 YFSETQ. The CDR3 region has the DNA TGCGCCAGCAGCCCGAATAGCGGGGGCTCCTACAATGAGCAGTTCTTC. Translated: CASSPNSGGSYNEQFF.

V usage is TRBV11-3 and J usage is TRBJ2-6; D ambiguous. The V end was cut by 1 base, the J end by 0 bases, with 10 bases between. Germline values: CDR1 SGHNT, CDR2 YENEEA. There are 17 residues in the CDR3. Here the CDR3 reads CASSLGPSSSGANVLTF. CDR3 in DNA: TGTGCCAGCAGCTTAGGGCCATCGAGCTCTGGGGCCAACGTCCTGACTTTC.

This clonotype was detected only a few times. The genes are TRBV12-3 or TRBV12-4 and TRBJ2-2, with D uncertain. V shed 4 bases and J shed 7 bases, with 7 bases lying between them. This CDR3 is 12 amino acids long. DNA of the CDR3: TGTGCCAGCAGTTCTTGGAGCGGGGAGCTGTTTTTT. It codes for CASSSWSGELFF.

V and J are TRBV27 and TRBJ2-5; D perhaps matches TRBD2 (7 bases). Trimming removed 5 bases at V and 2 bases at J, with 18 bases between. Looked up from germline, CDR1 is MNHEY and CDR2 is SMNVEV (reference sequence). CDR3 length: 16 amino acids. CDR3 residues: CASSPTLGGPQETQYF. The CDR3 nucleotides are TGTGCCAGCAGTCCCACGTTGGGGGGGCCACAAGAGACCCAGTACTTC.

A few counts support this clonotype. The rearrangement uses TRBV15 and TRBJ2-1, with 8 nucleotides matching TRBD2. The CDR3 is 15 residues long. Germline values: CDR1 LNHNV, CDR2 YYDKDF (reference sequence). The J segment lost 9 bases and the V segment lost 4 bases, leaving 11 bases of the junction unmatched. Here the CDR3 reads CATSTTWGGRSEQFF. DNA for the CDR3: TGTGCCACCAGCACCACTTGGGGCGGGAGGTCTGAGCAGTTCTTC.

The V gene is TRBV28, the J gene TRBJ2-7, with TRBD1 matching over 9 bases. The CDR3 runs to 15 residues. V lost 10 bases and J lost 0; bases outside the gene matches: 10. Germline-derived CDR1 and CDR2 are MDHEN and SYDVKM. The CDR3 protein is CATGGDRGSSYEQYF. The CDR3 DNA follows: TGTGCCACTGGGGGCGACAGGGGGAGCTCCTACGAGCAGTACTTC.

V gene TRBV9 combines with J gene TRBJ1-1; tentatively, D is TRBD1 (6 bases). Germline CDR1 is SGDLS and CDR2 is YYNGEE. The length of the CDR3 is 14 residues. Trimming left V 4 bases short and J 5 bases short, with 15 bases between. The CDR3 sequence: CASSLTSGETEAFF. The CDR3 nucleotides read TGTGCCAGCAGCCTAACATCAGGGGAAACTGAAGCTTTCTTT.

This clonotype was seen more than once but under ten times. The rearrangement links TRBV6-1 to TRBJ1-3; perhaps TRBD1 as D (5 bases). CDR1 MNHNS and CDR2 SASEGT come from the germline V gene. The CDR3 has 14 residues. With 1 base removed from V and 8 bases from J, the gap between germline ends came to 12 bases. CDR3 amino acids: CASSEGQPVDTIYF. The CDR3, as DNA: TGTGCCAGCAGTGAAGGACAGCCGGTGGACACCATATATTTT.

The table lists this clonotype with a count of one. The V call is TRBV4-2, the J call TRBJ2-1, with 9 bases aligning to TRBD1. V dropped 4 bases and J dropped 8; count of bases not matched to a gene: 9. CDR3 length equals 15 residues. Germline V CDR1 and CDR2: LGHNA, YNFKEQ. CDR3 sequence: CASSPTSGQGHEQFF. In DNA, the CDR3 is TGTGCCAGCAGCCCGACAAGCGGACAGGGGCATGAGCAGTTCTTC.

V gene TRBV9 combines with J gene TRBJ2-7; D gene ambiguous. Trimming removed 5 bases from V and 4 bases from J, with 19 bases in between. Looked up from germline, CDR1 is SGDLS and CDR2 is YYNGEE. This CDR3 comprises 15 residues. CDR3 bases: TGTGCCAGCAGTCCCGGCGGTTCCAGCGTATACGAGCAGTACTTC. Translation: CASSPGGSSVYEQYF.

The CDR3 DNA follows: TGTGCCAGCAGAACTAGCGGGGCCGTCTACGAGCAGTACTTC. Encoded protein: CASRTSGAVYEQYF. The chain joins TRBV6-1 to TRBJ2-7; 10 nucleotides match TRBD2. This CDR3 contains 14 residues. The germline gives CDR1 MNHNS, CDR2 SASEGT. V shed 6 bases and J 3 bases; nucleotides not matched to a gene: 5.

This chain links TRBV2 with TRBJ2-3, with D possibly TRBD1 on 6 matching bases. CDR1 SNHLY and CDR2 FYNNEI come from the germline V gene. The CDR3 is 13 amino acids. Trimming cost V 7 bases and J 3 bases, with 11 bases left between them. CDR3: CASNPQGTDTQYF. Here the CDR3 DNA reads TGTGCCAGCAACCCACAGGGTACAGATACGCAGTATTTT.

Written as DNA, the CDR3 is TGTGCCAGCAGCTCCAGGGACAGGGGGCACAATTCACCCCTCCACTTT. This codes for CASSSRDRGHNSPLHF. This chain links TRBV3-1 with TRBJ1-6, with TRBD1 matching over 12 bases. J was trimmed by 7 bases and V by 5 bases; bases with no gene match: 6. This CDR3 region has 16 residues. Per the germline V gene, CDR1 is LGHDT and CDR2 is YNNKEL (reference sequence). The complete variable domain, with remaining parts taken from reference TRBV3-1 and TRBJ1-6, reads DTAVSQTPKYLVTQMGNDKSIKCEQNLGHDTMYWYKQDSKKFLKIMFSYNNKELIINETVPNRFSPKSPDKAHLNLHINSLELGDSAVYFCASSSRDRGHNSPLHFGNGTRLTVT.